Included here is one T cell receptor beta chain sequence, with context. The V gene end was trimmed by 5 bases and the J gene end by 3 bases; junction bases not matched to a gene: 7. The CDR3 contains 15 residues. Germline V gene sequence: CDR1 LNHDA, CDR2 SQIVND (reference sequence). The data belong to a study of blood T cell repertoires in COVID-19. Study overall: The origin of the acute and convalescent COVID-19 samples was the United States, Italy and Spain. Sample material is recorded as cDNA or gDNA derived from T cells, B-cell-depleted T cells, or PBMCs.

Original processing notes: Reference gene primers were amplified, and this amplification served to estimate nucleated cell counts. The table came from immunoSEQ multiplex PCR; TCRdb's copy has only in-frame clones and leaves some out. The V and J calls and clone size come from that table; D and trimming were worked out from the DNA. The sample carries some 93,000 clones, roughly 86% recorded once. The gene calls are TRBV19 and TRBJ2-3; 8 bases fit TRBD1. Sequenced sample: peripheral blood. The clonotype comes from a man aged 50 or older with acute or convalescent COVID-19. CDR3 region: CASSQTGAGTDTQYF. As DNA, the CDR3 is TGTGCCAGTAGTCAGACAGGGGCAGGGACAGATACGCAGTATTTT.